The T cell receptor beta chain described here comes from a study of CD8 T cells in Susac syndrome. Study observations and caveats: The authors acknowledged that the study's TCR sequencing and HLA analysis involved relatively few individuals.

The multiple sclerosis controls, all treatment-naive patients, had relapsing-remitting disease that was stable or active. A note on this clonotype: The target antigen is unknown.

A quantity of 0.5 to 1 ug RNA underwent reverse transcription using random hexamers. TCR beta CDR3 was amplified by immunoSEQ covering 54 Vbeta and 13 Jbeta. MiXCR was run by TCRdb on the immunoSEQ multiplex PCR reads, yielding one entry per CDR3 protein. Among about 300,000 distinct CDR3 sequences listed, roughly 85% were seen once. This CDR3 is 15 amino acids long. Trimming left V 5 bases short and J 4 bases short, with 15 bases between. The V gene's germline CDR1 is MNHEY and CDR2 SMNVEV (reference sequence). Material: CD8+ T cells from PBMCs. V gene TRBV27 combines with J gene TRBJ2-1, with a possible D match to TRBD2 (5 bases). This receptor was identified in a human donor with multiple sclerosis. The CDR3 loop is CASSRQEVVYNEQFF. CDR3 in DNA: TGTGCCAGCAGTAGGCAGGAGGTGGTATACAATGAGCAGTTCTTC.